The 22 T cell receptor beta chains presented below share a single source sample, sequenced in a study of shared clonotypes between healthy human individuals. Sequencing used immunoSEQ multiplex PCR; TCRdb keeps in-frame clones, though not all of them. The sample lists about 2.2 million clones; roughly 95% were seen once. Naive CD8 cells lacked CD45RO, underwent positive selection for CCR7 and left out terminally differentiated effector memory CD45RA+ cells. The sequenced sample consisted of naive CD8+ T cells from PBMCs. Source of these receptors: a man aged 18-30 years in good health. Some clones in this sample may be carry-over from other donors' samples.

The rearrangement uses TRBV30 and TRBJ2-2; the match to TRBD2 covers 7 bases. CDR3 length equals 14 residues. Germline CDR1 and CDR2: GTSNPN and SVGIG (reference sequence). V gave up 3 bases and J gave up 5 bases; unmatched junction bases: 6. CDR3 DNA: TGTGCCTGGAGGCATAGGGAGGGTACCGGGGAGCTGTTTTTT. It codes for CAWRHREGTGELFF.

The J gene is TRBJ2-7, the V gene TRBV5-6; D not resolved. Germline values: CDR1 SGHDT, CDR2 YYEEEE. The CDR3 totals 14 residues. Trimming cost V 1 base and J 6 bases, with 14 bases left between them. The CDR3 region is CASSLSAAFVEQYF. In DNA form, the CDR3 reads TGTGCCAGCAGCTTGTCAGCAGCTTTCGTCGAGCAGTACTTC.

The chain carries TRBV4-1 and TRBJ2-7; 11 bases agree with TRBD1. Germline V gives CDR1 MGHRA, CDR2 YSYEKL. After removal of 4 bases from V and 6 bases from J, the junction contained 5 bases not matched to a gene. This CDR3 comprises 14 residues. The CDR3 nucleotides read TGCGCCAGCAGCCTTAGGACAGGGGGCAGCGAGCAGTACTTC. Translated, it gives CASSLRTGGSEQYF.

This chain connects TRBV14 to TRBJ2-1, with 10 positions matching TRBD2. J was trimmed by 6 bases and V by 4 bases; bases with no gene match: 6. Germline V lookup: CDR1 SGHDN, CDR2 FVKESK. This CDR3 has 15 residues. The CDR3 here is CASSPLAGVVNEQFF. The CDR3 region has the DNA TGTGCCAGCAGCCCTCTAGCGGGAGTAGTCAATGAGCAGTTCTTC. Filled out from reference TRBV14 and TRBJ2-1, the complete variable domain reads EAGVTQFPSHSVIEKGQTVTLRCDPISGHDNLYWYRRVMGKEIKFLLHFVKESKQDESGMPNNRFLAERTGGTYSTLKVQPAELEDSGVYFCASSPLAGVVNEQFFGPGTRLTVL.

The chain combines TRBV2 with TRBJ1-3; TRBD1 agrees at 8 bases. Germline lookup yields CDR1 SNHLY and CDR2 FYNNEI. V trimming: 7 bases; J trimming: 0 bases; junction bases outside the gene matches: 5. The CDR3 covers 15 residues. This chain's CDR3 is CASNRDRSSGNTIYF. The CDR3 coding sequence is TGTGCCAGCAACCGGGACAGGAGCTCTGGAAACACCATATATTTT.

This clone was seen only once. The chain carries TRBV30 and TRBJ1-5; 10 nucleotides match TRBD1. Losses at the gene ends were 3 bases for V and 7 bases for J; bases not matched to a gene: 6. CDR1 GTSNPN and CDR2 SVGIG come from the germline V gene (reference sequence). The CDR3 contains 14 residues. CDR3 in amino acids: CAWRETGGGQPQHF. As DNA, the CDR3 is TGTGCCTGGAGAGAGACAGGGGGCGGCCAGCCCCAGCATTTT.

This sequence joins TRBV5-4 and TRBJ1-1, with TRBD1 identical over 9 bases. This CDR3 has 17 residues. The V gene's germline CDR1 is SGHNT and CDR2 YYREEE (reference sequence). The V and J ends lost 2 bases and 0 bases, in that order; junction bases with no gene match: 8. The CDR3 DNA follows: TGTGCCAGCAGCTTCGGGACAGGGCCCCTGATGAACACTGAAGCTTTCTTT. As protein: CASSFGTGPLMNTEAFF.

This clone was observed once. The chain carries TRBV5-1 and TRBJ1-2; D uncertain. The germline V gene has CDR1 SGHRS and CDR2 YFSETQ. The CDR3 extends over 14 amino acids. V was cut by 1 base and J by 0 bases, with 7 bases left in between. The CDR3 loop reads CASSLYTTNYGYTF. CDR3 in DNA: TGCGCCAGCAGCTTGTACACCACTAACTATGGCTACACCTTC.

V gene TRBV10-3 combines with J gene TRBJ2-7; 7 nucleotides agree with TRBD1. This CDR3 comprises 14 residues. Trimming removed 10 bases from V and 0 bases from J; junction bases left unmatched: 9. The germline V gene encodes CDR1 ENHRY and CDR2 SYGVKD. The CDR3 region is CATNDRASSYEQYF. The CDR3 DNA sequence: TGTGCCACCAACGACAGGGCCAGCTCCTACGAGCAGTACTTC.

The V call is TRBV7-6, the J call TRBJ1-4; TRBD1 matches 12 bases. The length of the CDR3 is 13 residues. J lost 6 bases, V lost 8 bases, and 1 base had no gene match. The germline V gene encodes CDR1 SGHVS and CDR2 FNYEAQ. The CDR3 nucleotides read TGTGCCAGCGGGGACAGGGGGCATGAAAAACTGTTTTTT. Its protein product is CASGDRGHEKLFF.

The chain is built from TRBV30 and TRBJ2-5; possible D gene TRBD1, 6 bases. Between the trimmed V and J ends, which lost 4 bases and 2 bases, there was a span of 14 bases. The germline V gene has CDR1 GTSNPN and CDR2 SVGIG (reference sequence). The CDR3 is 14 amino acids. CDR3 in amino acids: CAWNRARAQETQYF. The CDR3, as DNA: TGTGCCTGGAACAGGGCCAGGGCTCAAGAGACCCAGTACTTC.

The V call is TRBV15, the J call TRBJ2-7, with D perhaps TRBD2 (5 bases). Trimming removed 6 bases at V and 0 bases at J, with 9 bases between. CDR1 is LNHNV and CDR2 is YYDKDF in the germline V gene (reference sequence). The length of the CDR3 is 13 residues. The CDR3 DNA sequence: TGTGCCACCAGTGAGGGAGCCTCCTACGAGCAGTACTTC. Protein product: CATSEGASYEQYF.

This clone was observed once. The chain has TRBV4-1 and TRBJ1-4; 8 nucleotides agree with TRBD1. The germline V gene encodes CDR1 MGHRA and CDR2 YSYEKL. The trim removed 11 bases at V and 2 bases at J, leaving 16 bases unmatched. The CDR3 has 17 residues. The chain's CDR3 is CASTLGAGGLTNEKLFF. The CDR3 DNA reads as TGCGCCTCAACGCTGGGGGCAGGGGGCCTTACTAATGAAAAACTGTTTTTT.

This chain links TRBV27 with TRBJ2-7; 9 bases agree with TRBD2. This CDR3 contains 17 residues. V shed 4 bases and J 2 bases; nucleotides not matched to a gene: 12. Germline loops: CDR1 MNHEY, CDR2 SMNVEV (reference sequence). CDR3 sequence reads: CASSSPYRREGPYEQYF. CDR3 nucleotides: TGTGCCAGCAGTTCACCTTATAGGCGGGAGGGCCCCTACGAGCAGTACTTC.

This clone was detected once. The chain uses TRBV7-8 and TRBJ1-1, with D perhaps matching TRBD1 (6 bases). Germline V gene sequence: CDR1 SGHVS, CDR2 FQNEAQ. The CDR3 sequence is 16 residues long. Trimming stripped 2 bases from V and 0 bases from J, with 13 bases between. The CDR3 is CASSLPRDTMNTEAFF. The CDR3 DNA sequence: TGTGCCAGCAGCTTACCCCGGGACACAATGAACACTGAAGCTTTCTTT.

This sequence joins TRBV28 and TRBJ2-6; D is undetermined. Deletions cut 1 base from V and 6 bases from J, with 10 bases between. The CDR3 sequence is 15 residues long. CDR1 MDHEN and CDR2 SYDVKM come from the germline V gene. For the CDR3, the DNA is TGTGCCAGCAGTTTATTTGCGCTCTCGGCCAACGTCCTGACTTTC. Its translation is CASSLFALSANVLTF.

This clone has a handful of counts. This sequence joins TRBV2 and TRBJ1-2; D perhaps matches TRBD1 (5 bases). Germline V gene data show CDR1 as SNHLY and CDR2 as FYNNEI. Trimming left V 1 base short and J 1 base short, with 7 bases between. CDR3 length: 14 residues. CDR3 nucleotides: TGTGCCAGCAGTGAAGGGGGGAATAACTATGGCTACACCTTC. It encodes CASSEGGNNYGYTF.

The V and J genes are TRBV6-5 and TRBJ2-7; D gene ambiguous. Between the trimmed V and J ends, which lost 7 bases and 7 bases, there was a span of 23 bases. CDR1 is MNHEY, CDR2 SVGAGI, per germline. The CDR3 runs to 15 residues. The CDR3 region is CASTIGWEEEKEQYF. DNA for the CDR3: TGTGCCAGCACAATCGGCTGGGAAGAGGAAAAGGAGCAGTACTTC.

The chain joins TRBV4-2 to TRBJ2-5; 7 bases align to TRBD2. The CDR3 has 15 residues. Trimming cost V 2 bases and J 3 bases; bases outside gene matches: 6. Germline V gives CDR1 LGHNA, CDR2 YNFKEQ. This CDR3 reads CASSQRRREEETQYF. The CDR3 DNA follows: TGTGCCAGCAGCCAAAGGCGTCGGGAGGAAGAGACCCAGTACTTC.

This clone has just a few counts. The rearrangement uses TRBV28 and TRBJ2-4; D assignment may be TRBD1 or TRBD2 (5 bases each). From germline, CDR1 is MDHEN and CDR2 SYDVKM. The CDR3 consists of 14 residues. Trimming cost V 8 bases and J 0 bases, with 11 bases left between them. CDR3 in DNA: TGTGCCAGCGAGGGGAATCTAGCCAAAAACATTCAGTACTTC. Protein product: CASEGNLAKNIQYF.

This chain links TRBV25-1 with TRBJ2-1; D call uncertain. The CDR3 length is 14 residues. Germline V CDR1 and CDR2: MGHDK, SYGVNS. The V end lost 3 bases, the J end lost 5 bases, and 11 bases lay between the germline ends. As DNA, the CDR3 is TGTGCCAGCAGTGATGTTACGACGGACAATGAGCAGTTCTTC. This encodes CASSDVTTDNEQFF.

The J gene is TRBJ1-2, the V gene TRBV2; TRBD1 matches 7 bases. The CDR3 is made up of 17 amino acids. V gave up 5 bases and J gave up 6 bases; unmatched junction bases: 18. Germline lookup yields CDR1 SNHLY and CDR2 FYNNEI. The CDR3 region has the DNA TGTGCCAGCAGTAAAGGGGGGACAGACTCCACCCCACATGGCTACACCTTC. It codes for CASSKGGTDSTPHGYTF.